This is a list of T cell receptor beta chains from one sample in a study of blood T cells in healthy people across ages. Using its own MiXCR run on the 5' RACE reads, TCRdb lists one record per CDR3 protein. The sample comprises more than 800,000 distinct CDR3 sequences, less than 35% of which are singletons, and approximately 15% rests with the top ten. Material: blood. These receptors all come from a woman over 75 in good health. The CDR3 runs from the conserved cysteine through the conserved F or W. The D gene is left open where the match is weak. Clone size appears in some rows only: once, few, many, or a class for an expanded clone.

v_call,clone_size,d_call,j_call,cdr3_nt,cdr3_aa
TRBV12-3/TRBV12-4,many,TRBD2,TRBJ2-5,TGTGCCAGCAGAGAGCGGGGGGGCCACGAGACCCAGTACTTC,CASRERGGHETQYF
TRBV20-1,many,-,TRBJ2-7,TGCAGTGCTTGGCCGGGGTACGAGCAGTACTTC,CSAWPGYEQYF
TRBV20-1,few,TRBD2,TRBJ2-7,TGCAGTGCTAGAGCCCTAGTAGCGGGGGGATACGAGCAGTACTTC,CSARALVAGGYEQYF
TRBV5-1,-,-,TRBJ1-4,TGCGCCAGCAGCTCCGGTCGGGGGTCTGAAAAACTGTTTTTT,CASSSGRGSEKLFF
TRBV11-2,many,-,TRBJ2-5,TGTGCCAGCAGGGGGACACGTCTGGAGACCCAGTACTTC,CASRGTRLETQYF
TRBV10-3,many,TRBD1,TRBJ2-3,TGTGCCATCAGAAGGACAGGGGGCGAAGGCACAGATACGCAGTATTTT,CAIRRTGGEGTDTQYF
TRBV24-1,many,-,TRBJ2-6,TGTGCCACCAGTGGGGGCTCTGGGGCCAACGTCCTGACTTTC,CATSGGSGANVLTF
TRBV20-1,once,TRBD1,TRBJ2-5,TGCAGTTCTAAGTACAGGGGTGGGGAGACCCAGTACTTC,CSSKYRGGETQYF
TRBV7-2,many,TRBD1,TRBJ1-6,TGTGCCAGCAGCTCCCGGACAGGTGCGGATTCACCCCTCCACTTT,CASSSRTGADSPLHF
TRBV9,many,TRBD2,TRBJ2-4,TGTGCCAGCAGCGTGACTAGCGGGGGAGCCAAAAACATTCAGTACTTC,CASSVTSGGAKNIQYF
TRBV12-3/TRBV12-4,-,TRBD1,TRBJ1-4,TGTGCCAGCACCGACAGGGGGCGAGAAAAACTGTTTTTT,CASTDRGREKLFF
TRBV5-1,many,TRBD1,TRBJ1-2,TGCGCCAGCAGCTTGGCCTATTACCCGGGACAGGGGGTCGTAAATGGCTACACCTTC,CASSLAYYPGQGVVNGYTF